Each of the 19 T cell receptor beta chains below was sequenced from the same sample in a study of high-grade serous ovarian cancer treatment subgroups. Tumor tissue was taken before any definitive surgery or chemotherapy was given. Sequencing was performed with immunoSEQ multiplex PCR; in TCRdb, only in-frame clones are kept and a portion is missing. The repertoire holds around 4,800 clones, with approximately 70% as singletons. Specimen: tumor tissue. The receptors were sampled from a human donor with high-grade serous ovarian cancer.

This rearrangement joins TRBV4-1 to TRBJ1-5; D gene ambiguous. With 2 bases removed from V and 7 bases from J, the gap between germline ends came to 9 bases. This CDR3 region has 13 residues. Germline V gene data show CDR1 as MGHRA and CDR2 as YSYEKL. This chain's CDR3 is CASSQTLGQPQHF. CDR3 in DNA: TGCGCCAGCAGCCAAACGCTAGGACAGCCCCAGCATTTT.

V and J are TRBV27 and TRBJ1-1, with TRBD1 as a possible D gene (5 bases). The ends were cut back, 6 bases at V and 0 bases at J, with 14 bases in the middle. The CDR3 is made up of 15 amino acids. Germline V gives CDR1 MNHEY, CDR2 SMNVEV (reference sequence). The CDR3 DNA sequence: TGTGCCAGCAGCCCCATCGACAGCATGAACACTGAAGCTTTCTTT. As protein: CASSPIDSMNTEAFF.

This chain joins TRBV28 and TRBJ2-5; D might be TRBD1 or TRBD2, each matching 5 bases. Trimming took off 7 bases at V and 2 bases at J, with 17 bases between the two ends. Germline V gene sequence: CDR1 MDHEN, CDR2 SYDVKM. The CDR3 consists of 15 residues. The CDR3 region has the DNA TGTGCCAGCACCAAATGGGGGACGGCACAAGAGACCCAGTACTTC. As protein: CASTKWGTAQETQYF.

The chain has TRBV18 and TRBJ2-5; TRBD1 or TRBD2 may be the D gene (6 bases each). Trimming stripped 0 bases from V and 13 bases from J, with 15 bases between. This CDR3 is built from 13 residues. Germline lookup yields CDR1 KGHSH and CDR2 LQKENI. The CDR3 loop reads CASSPPQGSGRYF. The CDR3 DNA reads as TGTGCCAGCTCACCACCGCAGGGGAGCGGGCGGTACTTC.

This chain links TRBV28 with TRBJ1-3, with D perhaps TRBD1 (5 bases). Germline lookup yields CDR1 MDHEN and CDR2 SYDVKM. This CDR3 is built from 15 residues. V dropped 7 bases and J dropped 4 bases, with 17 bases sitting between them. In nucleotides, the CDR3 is TGTGCCAGCACCCTGTGGTCTGGGGGAGGAAACACCATATATTTT. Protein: CASTLWSGGGNTIYF.

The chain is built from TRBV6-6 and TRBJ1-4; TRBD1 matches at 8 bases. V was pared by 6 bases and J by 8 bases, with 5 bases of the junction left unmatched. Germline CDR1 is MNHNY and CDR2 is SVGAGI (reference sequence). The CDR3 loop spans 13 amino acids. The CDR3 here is CASRRTGKEKLFF. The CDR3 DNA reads TGTGCCAGCAGACGGACAGGGAAGGAAAAACTGTTTTTT.

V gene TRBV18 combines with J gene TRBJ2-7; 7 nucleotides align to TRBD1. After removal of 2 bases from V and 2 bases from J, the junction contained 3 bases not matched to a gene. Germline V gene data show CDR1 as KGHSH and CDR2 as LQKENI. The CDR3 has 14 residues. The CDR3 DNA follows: TGTGCCAGCTCACCAAGTGACAGGGCCTACGAGCAGTACTTC. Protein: CASSPSDRAYEQYF.

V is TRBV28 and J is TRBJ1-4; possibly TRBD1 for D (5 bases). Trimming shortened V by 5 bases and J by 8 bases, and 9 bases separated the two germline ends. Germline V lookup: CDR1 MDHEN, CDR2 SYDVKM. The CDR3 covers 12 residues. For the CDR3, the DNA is TGTGCCAGCAGTACAGGCCGGGAAAAACTGTTTTTT. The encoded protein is CASSTGREKLFF.

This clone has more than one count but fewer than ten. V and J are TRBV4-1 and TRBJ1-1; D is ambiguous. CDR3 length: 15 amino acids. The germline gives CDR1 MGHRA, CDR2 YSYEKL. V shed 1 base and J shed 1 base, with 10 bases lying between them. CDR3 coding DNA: TGCGCCAGCAGCCAAGTTTATCCAGCGAACACTGAAGCTTTCTTT. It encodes CASSQVYPANTEAFF.

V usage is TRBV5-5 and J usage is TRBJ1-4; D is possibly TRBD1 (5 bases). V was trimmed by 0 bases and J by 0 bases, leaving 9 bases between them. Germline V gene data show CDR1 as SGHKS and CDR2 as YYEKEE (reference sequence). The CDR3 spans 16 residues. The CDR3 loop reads CASSLGGTATNEKLFF. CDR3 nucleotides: TGTGCCAGCAGCTTGGGTGGGACGGCAACTAATGAAAAACTGTTTTTT.

CDR3 DNA sequence: TGTGCCAGCAGCCTACTAGCGGGAATCGATACGCAGTATTTT. Amino acids: CASSLLAGIDTQYF. V gene TRBV7-6 combines with J gene TRBJ2-3, with TRBD2 matching 10 bases. V trimming: 5 bases; J trimming: 6 bases; junction bases outside the gene matches: 5. CDR1 is SGHVS, CDR2 FNYEAQ, per germline. The CDR3 consists of 14 residues.

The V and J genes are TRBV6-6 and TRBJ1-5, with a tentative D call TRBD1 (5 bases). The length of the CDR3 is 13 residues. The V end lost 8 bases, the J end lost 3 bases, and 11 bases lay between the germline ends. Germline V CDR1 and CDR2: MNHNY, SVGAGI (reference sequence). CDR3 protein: CASYRDLNQPQHF. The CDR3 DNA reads TGTGCCAGCTACCGGGACCTCAATCAGCCCCAGCATTTT.

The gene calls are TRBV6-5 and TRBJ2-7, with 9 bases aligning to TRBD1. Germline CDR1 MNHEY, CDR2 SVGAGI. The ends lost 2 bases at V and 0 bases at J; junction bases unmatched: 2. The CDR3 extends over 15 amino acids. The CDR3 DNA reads TGTGCCAGCAGTTACCCGGGACAGGGCTCCTACGAGCAGTACTTC. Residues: CASSYPGQGSYEQYF.

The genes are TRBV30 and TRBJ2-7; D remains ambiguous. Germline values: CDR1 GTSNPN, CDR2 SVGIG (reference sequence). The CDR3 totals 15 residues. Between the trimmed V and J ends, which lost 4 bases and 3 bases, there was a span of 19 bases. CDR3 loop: CAWTRPLVGSYEQYF. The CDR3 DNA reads TGTGCCTGGACACGGCCCTTGGTGGGTAGCTACGAGCAGTACTTC.

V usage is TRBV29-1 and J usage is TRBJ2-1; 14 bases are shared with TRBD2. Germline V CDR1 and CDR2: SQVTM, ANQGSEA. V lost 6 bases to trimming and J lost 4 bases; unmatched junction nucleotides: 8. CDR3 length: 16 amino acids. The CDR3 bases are TGCAGCGTCGAGGGGACTAGCGGGAGTATTTACAATGAGCAGTTCTTC. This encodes CSVEGTSGSIYNEQFF.

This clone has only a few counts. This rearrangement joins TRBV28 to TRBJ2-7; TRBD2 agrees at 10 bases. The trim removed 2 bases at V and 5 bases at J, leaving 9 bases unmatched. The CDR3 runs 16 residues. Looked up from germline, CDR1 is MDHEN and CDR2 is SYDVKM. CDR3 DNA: TGTGCCAGCAGTTTAGGGATAGCGGGAGGTTTTAACGAGCAGTACTTC. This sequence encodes CASSLGIAGGFNEQYF.

The CDR3 loop is CASSYAYRGINEKLFF. DNA for the CDR3: TGTGCCAGCAGTTACGCGTACAGGGGAATAAATGAAAAACTGTTTTTT. The rearrangement links TRBV6-6 to TRBJ1-4; TRBD1 agrees at 7 bases. CDR1 is MNHNY, CDR2 SVGAGI, per germline (reference sequence). J gave up 5 bases and V 2 bases, and 8 bases lay outside the gene matches. This CDR3 region has 16 residues.

The CDR3: CASRGMAERSPLHF. The CDR3 DNA reads as TGTGCCAGCAGAGGCATGGCAGAACGTTCACCCCTCCACTTT. J is TRBJ1-6 and V is TRBV6-5; D gene uncertain. CDR3 length: 14 residues. Trimming pared 6 bases from V and 9 bases from J, leaving 15 bases between. Germline assignment: CDR1 MNHEY and CDR2 SVGAGI.

As DNA, the CDR3 is TGCGCCAGCAGCCCCGGGACGCCTGGAAACACCATATATTTT. It yields the protein CASSPGTPGNTIYF. The chain is built from TRBV5-1 and TRBJ1-3, with D perhaps matching TRBD1 (5 bases). CDR3 length: 14 residues. V gave up 4 bases and J gave up 2 bases, with 10 bases separating them. Looked up from germline, CDR1 is SGHRS and CDR2 is YFSETQ. Together with reference TRBV5-1 and TRBJ1-3, the CDR3 gives the full variable domain: KAGVTQTPRYLIKTRGQQVTLSCSPISGHRSVSWYQQTPGQGLQFLFEYFSETQRNKGNFPGRFSGRQFSNSRSEMNVSTLELGDSALYLCASSPGTPGNTIYFGEGSWLTVV.